Given below is one T cell receptor beta chain in context. Its matching antigen is unknown. In TCRdb, the 5' RACE reads were re-called with MiXCR into one record per CDR3 protein. The table records approximately 300,000 distinct CDR3 sequences, approximately 16% of them present only once. This sample is drawn from a study of T-cell memory formation after mild COVID-19. Study context: Most TCR clusters belonged to a single donor.

Whole-study findings and limits: Day 15 to 85 contracting clones showed balanced CD4/CD8; day 15 to 37 expanders favored CD4+.

The clonotype comes from a man aged 18-30 years who had mild COVID-19 (a few samples of this study predate the infection). Cell type and time point are not known. The sample was PBMCs or a T cell subset sorted from them (not recorded which).

The CDR3 protein is CASSLGGEVSYEQYF. The CDR3 nucleotides read TGTGCCAGCAGCTTAGGGGGCGAGGTCTCCTACGAGCAGTACTTC. V is TRBV7-9 and J is TRBJ2-7, with D tentatively TRBD1 (5 bases). The CDR3 contains 15 residues. Trimming left V 1 base short and J 0 bases short, with 10 bases between. The V gene's germline CDR1 is SEHNR and CDR2 FQNEAQ (reference sequence).